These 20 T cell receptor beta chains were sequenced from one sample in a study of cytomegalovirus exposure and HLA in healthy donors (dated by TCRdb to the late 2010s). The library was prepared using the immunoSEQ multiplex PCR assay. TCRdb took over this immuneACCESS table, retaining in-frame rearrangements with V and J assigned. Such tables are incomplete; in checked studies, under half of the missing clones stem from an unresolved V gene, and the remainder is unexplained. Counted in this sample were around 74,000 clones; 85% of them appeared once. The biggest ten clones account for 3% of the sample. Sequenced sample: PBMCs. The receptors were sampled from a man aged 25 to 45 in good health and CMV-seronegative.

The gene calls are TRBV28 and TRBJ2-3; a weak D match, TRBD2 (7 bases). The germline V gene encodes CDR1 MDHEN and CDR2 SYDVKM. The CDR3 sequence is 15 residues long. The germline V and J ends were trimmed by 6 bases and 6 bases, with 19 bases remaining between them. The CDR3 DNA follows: TGTGCCAGCAGACTTTCGGGGGGCCGAACGGATACGCAGTATTTT. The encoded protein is CASRLSGGRTDTQYF. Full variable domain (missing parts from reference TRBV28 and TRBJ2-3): DVKVTQSSRYLVKRTGEKVFLECVQDMDHENMFWYRQDPGLGLRLIYFSYDVKMKEKGDIPEGYSVSREKKERFSLILESASTNQTSMYLCASRLSGGRTDTQYFGPGTRLTVL.

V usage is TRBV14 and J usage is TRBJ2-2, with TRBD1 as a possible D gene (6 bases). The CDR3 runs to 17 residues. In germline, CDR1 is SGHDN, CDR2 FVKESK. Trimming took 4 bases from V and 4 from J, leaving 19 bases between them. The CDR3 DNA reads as TGTGCCAGCAGCCCCCCCGGGCCTTTCAGGGGCACCGGGGAGCTGTTTTTT. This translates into CASSPPGPFRGTGELFF.

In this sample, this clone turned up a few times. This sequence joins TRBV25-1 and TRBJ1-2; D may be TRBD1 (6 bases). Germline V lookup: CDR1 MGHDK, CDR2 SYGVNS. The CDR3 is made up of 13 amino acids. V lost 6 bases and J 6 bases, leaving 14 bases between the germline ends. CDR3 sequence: CASRVGEGDGYTF. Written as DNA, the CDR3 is TGTGCCAGCAGGGTAGGAGAGGGGGATGGCTACACCTTC.

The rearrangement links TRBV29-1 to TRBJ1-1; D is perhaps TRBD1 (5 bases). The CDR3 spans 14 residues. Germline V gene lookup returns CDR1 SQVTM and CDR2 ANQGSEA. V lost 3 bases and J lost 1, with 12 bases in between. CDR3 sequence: CSVELRAANTEAFF. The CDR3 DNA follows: TGCAGCGTTGAGCTCAGGGCGGCGAACACTGAAGCTTTCTTT.

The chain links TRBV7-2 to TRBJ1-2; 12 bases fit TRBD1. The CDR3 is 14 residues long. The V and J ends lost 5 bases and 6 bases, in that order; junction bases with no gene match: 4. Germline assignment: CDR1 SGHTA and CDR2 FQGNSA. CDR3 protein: CASSRDRGQDGYTF. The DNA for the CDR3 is TGTGCCAGCAGCAGGGACAGGGGGCAGGATGGCTACACCTTC. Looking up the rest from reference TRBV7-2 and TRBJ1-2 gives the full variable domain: GAGVSQSPSNKVTEKGKDVELRCDPISGHTALYWYRQSLGQGLEFLIYFQGNSAPDKSGLPSDRFSAERTGGSVSTLTIQRTQQEDSAVYLCASSRDRGQDGYTFGSGTRLTVV.

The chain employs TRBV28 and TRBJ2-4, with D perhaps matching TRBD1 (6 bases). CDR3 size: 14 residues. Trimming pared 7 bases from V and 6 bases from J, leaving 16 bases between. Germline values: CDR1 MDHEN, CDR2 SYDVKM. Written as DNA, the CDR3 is TGTGCCAGCAACCCATCGGGACATTCAAACATTCAGTACTTC. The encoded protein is CASNPSGHSNIQYF.

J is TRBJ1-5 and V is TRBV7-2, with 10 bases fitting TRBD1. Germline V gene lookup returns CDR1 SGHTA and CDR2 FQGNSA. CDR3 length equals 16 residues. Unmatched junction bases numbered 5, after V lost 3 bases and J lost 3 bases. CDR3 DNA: TGTGCCAGCAGCTTTAAGGGGACAGGGGCCAATCAGCCCCAGCATTTT. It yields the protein CASSFKGTGANQPQHF.

CDR3 DNA: TGTGCCAGCAGTTACTCGAAAGCGAACACTGAAGCTTTCTTT. Protein product: CASSYSKANTEAFF. J is TRBJ1-1 and V is TRBV6-5; no firm D call. Germline values: CDR1 MNHEY, CDR2 SVGAGI. V lost 0 bases and J lost 1, with 6 bases in between. The CDR3 length is 14 residues.

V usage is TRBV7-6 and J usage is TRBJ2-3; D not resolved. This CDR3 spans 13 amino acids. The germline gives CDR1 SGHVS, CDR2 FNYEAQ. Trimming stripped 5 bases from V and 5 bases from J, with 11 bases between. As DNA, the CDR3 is TGTGCCAGCAGCGTCAGGATTGGAGATACGCAGTATTTT. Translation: CASSVRIGDTQYF. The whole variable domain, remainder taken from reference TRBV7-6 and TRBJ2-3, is GAGVSQSPRYKVTKRGQDVALRCDPISGHVSLYWYRQALGQGPEFLTYFNYEAQQDKSGLPNDRFSAERPEGSISTLTIQRTEQRDSAMYRCASSVRIGDTQYFGPGTRLTVL.

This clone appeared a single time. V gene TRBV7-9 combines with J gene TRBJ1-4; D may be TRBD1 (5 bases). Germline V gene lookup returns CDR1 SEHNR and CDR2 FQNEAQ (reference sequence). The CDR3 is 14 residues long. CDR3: CAASRVATNEKLFF. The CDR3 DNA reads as TGTGCTGCGAGCAGGGTTGCTACTAATGAAAAACTGTTTTTT.

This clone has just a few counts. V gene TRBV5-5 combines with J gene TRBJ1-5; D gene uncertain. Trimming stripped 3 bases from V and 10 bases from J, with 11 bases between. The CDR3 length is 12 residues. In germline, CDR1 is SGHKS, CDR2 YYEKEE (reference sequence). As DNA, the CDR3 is TGTGCCAGCAGCTCGGTAACGGGACCCCAGCATTTT. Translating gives CASSSVTGPQHF.

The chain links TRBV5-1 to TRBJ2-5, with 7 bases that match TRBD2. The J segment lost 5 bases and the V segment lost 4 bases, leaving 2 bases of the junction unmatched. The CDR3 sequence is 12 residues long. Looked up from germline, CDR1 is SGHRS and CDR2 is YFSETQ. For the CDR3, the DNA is TGCGCCAGCAGCGCGGGGGTTGAGACCCAGTACTTC. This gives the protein CASSAGVETQYF.

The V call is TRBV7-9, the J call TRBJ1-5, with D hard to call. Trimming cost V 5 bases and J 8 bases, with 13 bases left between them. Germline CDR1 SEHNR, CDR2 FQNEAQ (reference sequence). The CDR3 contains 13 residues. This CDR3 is CASSLRSEEPQHF. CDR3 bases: TGTGCCAGCAGCCTACGGAGTGAGGAGCCCCAGCATTTT.

CDR3 coding DNA: TGTGCCAGCAGCTTGGGGGGTGTTTCTAGGAGGCCCCTCCACTTT. Translating gives CASSLGGVSRRPLHF. The chain has TRBV5-5 and TRBJ1-6; D remains ambiguous. The CDR3 has 15 amino acids. Trimming took 0 bases from V and 13 from J, leaving 17 bases between them. Germline CDR1 and CDR2: SGHKS and YYEKEE (reference sequence).

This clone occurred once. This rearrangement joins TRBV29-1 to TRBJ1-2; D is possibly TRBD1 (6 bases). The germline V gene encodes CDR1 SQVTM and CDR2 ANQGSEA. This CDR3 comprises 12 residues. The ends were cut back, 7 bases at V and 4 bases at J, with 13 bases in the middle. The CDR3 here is CSDQQGFYGYTF. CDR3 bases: TGCAGCGACCAACAGGGTTTCTATGGCTACACCTTC.

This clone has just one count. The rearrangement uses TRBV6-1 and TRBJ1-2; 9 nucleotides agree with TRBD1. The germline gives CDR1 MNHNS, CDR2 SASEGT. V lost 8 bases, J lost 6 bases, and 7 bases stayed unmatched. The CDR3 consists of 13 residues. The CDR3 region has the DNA TGTGCCAGCGGATTACGGACAGGGGATGGCTACACCTTC. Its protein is CASGLRTGDGYTF.

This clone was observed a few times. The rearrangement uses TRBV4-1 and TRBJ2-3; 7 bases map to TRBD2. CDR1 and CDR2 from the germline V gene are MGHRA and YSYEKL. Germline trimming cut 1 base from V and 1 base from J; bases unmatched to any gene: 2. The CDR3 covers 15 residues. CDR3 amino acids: CASSQVLAGTDTQYF. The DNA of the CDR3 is TGCGCCAGCAGCCAAGTGCTAGCGGGCACAGATACGCAGTATTTT.

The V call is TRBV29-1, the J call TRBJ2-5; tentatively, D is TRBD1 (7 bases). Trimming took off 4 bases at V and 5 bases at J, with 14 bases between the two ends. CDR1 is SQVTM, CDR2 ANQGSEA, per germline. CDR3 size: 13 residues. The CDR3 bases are TGCAGCGTTGGGTTTTCAGGGGGGGAGACCCAGTACTTC. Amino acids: CSVGFSGGETQYF.

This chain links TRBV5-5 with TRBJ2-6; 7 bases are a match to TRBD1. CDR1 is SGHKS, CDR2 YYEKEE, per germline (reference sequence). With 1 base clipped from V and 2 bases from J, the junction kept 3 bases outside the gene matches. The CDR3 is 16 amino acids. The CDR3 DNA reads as TGTGCCAGCAGCTTGACAACAGGGGCTGGGGCCAACGTCCTGACTTTC. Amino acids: CASSLTTGAGANVLTF. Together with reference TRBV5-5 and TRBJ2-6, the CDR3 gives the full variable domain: DAGVTQSPTHLIKTRGQQVTLRCSPISGHKSVSWYQQVLGQGPQFIFQYYEKEERGRGNFPDRFSARQFPNYSSELNVNALLLGDSALYLCASSLTTGAGANVLTFGAGSRLTVL.

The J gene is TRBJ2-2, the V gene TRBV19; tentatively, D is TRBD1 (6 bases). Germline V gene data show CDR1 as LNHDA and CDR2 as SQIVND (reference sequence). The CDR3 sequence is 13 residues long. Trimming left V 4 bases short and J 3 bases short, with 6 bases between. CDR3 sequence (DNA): TGTGCCAGTAGTACAGGGGACACCGGGGAGCTGTTTTTT. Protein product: CASSTGDTGELFF. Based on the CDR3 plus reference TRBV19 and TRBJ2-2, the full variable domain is DGGITQSPKYLFRKEGQNVTLSCEQNLNHDAMYWYRQDPGQGLRLIYYSQIVNDFQKGDIAEGYSVSREKKESFPLTVTSAQKNPTAFYLCASSTGDTGELFFGEGSRLTVL.